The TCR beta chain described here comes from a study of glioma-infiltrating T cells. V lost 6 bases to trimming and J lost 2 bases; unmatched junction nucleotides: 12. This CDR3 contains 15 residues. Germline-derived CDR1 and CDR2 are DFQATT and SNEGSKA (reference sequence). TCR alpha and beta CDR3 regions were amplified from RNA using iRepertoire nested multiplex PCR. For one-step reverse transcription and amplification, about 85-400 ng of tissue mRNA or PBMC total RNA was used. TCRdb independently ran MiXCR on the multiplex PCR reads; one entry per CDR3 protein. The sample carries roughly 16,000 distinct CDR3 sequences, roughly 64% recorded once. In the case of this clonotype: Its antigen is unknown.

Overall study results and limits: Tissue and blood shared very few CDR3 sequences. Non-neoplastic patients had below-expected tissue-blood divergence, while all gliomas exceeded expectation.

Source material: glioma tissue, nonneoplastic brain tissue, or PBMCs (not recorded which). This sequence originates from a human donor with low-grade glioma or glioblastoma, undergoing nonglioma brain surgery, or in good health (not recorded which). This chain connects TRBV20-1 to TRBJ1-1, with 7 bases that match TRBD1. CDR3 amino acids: CSATGGTARNTEAFF. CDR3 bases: TGCAGTGCCACTGGAGGGACAGCGAGAAACACTGAAGCTTTCTTT.